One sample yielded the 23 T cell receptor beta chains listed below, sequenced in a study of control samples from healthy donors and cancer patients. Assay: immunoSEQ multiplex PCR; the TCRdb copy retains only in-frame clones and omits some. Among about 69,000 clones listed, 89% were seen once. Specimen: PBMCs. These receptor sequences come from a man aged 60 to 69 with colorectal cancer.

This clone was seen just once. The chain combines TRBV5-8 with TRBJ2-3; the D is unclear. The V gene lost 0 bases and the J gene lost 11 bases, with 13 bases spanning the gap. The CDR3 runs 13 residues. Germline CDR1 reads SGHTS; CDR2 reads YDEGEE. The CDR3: CASSLDTWALQYF. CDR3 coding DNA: TGTGCCAGCAGCTTGGACACATGGGCTCTGCAGTATTTT.

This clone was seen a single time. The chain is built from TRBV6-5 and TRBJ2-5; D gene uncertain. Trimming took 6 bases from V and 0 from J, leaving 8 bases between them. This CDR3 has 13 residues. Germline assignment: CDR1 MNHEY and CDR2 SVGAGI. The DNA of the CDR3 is TGTGCCAGCAGACCCGGACACCAAGAGACCCAGTACTTC. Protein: CASRPGHQETQYF.

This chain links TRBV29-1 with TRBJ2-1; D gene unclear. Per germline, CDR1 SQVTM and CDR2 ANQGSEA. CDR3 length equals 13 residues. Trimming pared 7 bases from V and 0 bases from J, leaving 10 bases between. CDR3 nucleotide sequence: TGCAGCGCCTACCTAATCTCCTACAATGAGCAGTTCTTC. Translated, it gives CSAYLISYNEQFF.

For the CDR3, the DNA is TGTGCCAGCAGTAGTGTGGGGGGTACCTACGAGCAGTACTTC. Protein product: CASSSVGGTYEQYF. The chain couples TRBV6-2 or TRBV6-3 to TRBJ2-7; maybe TRBD2 (6 bases). The CDR3 runs to 14 residues. Trimming removed 5 bases from V and 2 bases from J, with 13 bases in between. CDR1 is MNHEY, CDR2 SVGEGT, per germline.

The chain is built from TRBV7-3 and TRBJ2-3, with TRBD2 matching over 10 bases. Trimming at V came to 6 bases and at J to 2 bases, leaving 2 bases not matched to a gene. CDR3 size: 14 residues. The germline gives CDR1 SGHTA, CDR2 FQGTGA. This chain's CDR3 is CASRSGGATDTQYF. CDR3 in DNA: TGTGCCAGCAGGAGCGGGGGGGCCACAGATACGCAGTATTTT.

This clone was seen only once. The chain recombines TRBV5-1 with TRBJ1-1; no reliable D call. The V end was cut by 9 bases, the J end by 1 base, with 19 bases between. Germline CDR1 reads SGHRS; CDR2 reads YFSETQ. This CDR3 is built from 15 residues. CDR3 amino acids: CATSWVGAPNTEAFF. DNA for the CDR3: TGCGCCACCAGTTGGGTGGGAGCCCCGAACACTGAAGCTTTCTTT.

DNA of the CDR3: TGTGCCAGCAGCTTGGCCTTGGGGGCGGGCTACAATGAGCAGTTCTTC. It specifies CASSLALGAGYNEQFF. This sequence joins TRBV5-6 and TRBJ2-1; D may be TRBD1 (6 bases). Germline V gives CDR1 SGHDT, CDR2 YYEEEE. The CDR3 spans 16 residues. Trimming stripped 0 bases from V and 3 bases from J, with 13 bases between.

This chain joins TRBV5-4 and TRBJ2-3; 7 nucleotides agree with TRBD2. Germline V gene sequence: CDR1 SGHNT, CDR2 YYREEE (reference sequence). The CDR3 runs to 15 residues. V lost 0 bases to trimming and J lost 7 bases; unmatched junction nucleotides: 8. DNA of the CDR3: TGTGCCAGCAGCTTGGGTACTAGCGAGTTGCATACGCAGTATTTT. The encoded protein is CASSLGTSELHTQYF.

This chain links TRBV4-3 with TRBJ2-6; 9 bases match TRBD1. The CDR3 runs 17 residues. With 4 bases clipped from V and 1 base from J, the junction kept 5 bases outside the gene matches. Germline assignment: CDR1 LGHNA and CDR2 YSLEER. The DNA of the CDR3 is TGCGCCAGCAGCCGGACAGGGGCCCCATCTGGGGCCAACGTCCTGACTTTC. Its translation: CASSRTGAPSGANVLTF.

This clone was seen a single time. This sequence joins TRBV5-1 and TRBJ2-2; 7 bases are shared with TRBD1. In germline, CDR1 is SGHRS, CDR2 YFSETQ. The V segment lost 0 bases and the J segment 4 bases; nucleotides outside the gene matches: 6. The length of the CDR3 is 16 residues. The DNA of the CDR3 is TGCGCCAGCAGCTTGGTAGGGGGCCCTTTCACCGGGGAGCTGTTTTTT. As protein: CASSLVGGPFTGELFF.

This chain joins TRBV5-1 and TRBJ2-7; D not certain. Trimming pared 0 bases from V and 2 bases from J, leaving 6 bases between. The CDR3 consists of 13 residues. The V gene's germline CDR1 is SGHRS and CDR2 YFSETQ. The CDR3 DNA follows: TGCGCCAGCAGCTTGGGTGGGCCCTACGAGCAGTACTTC. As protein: CASSLGGPYEQYF.

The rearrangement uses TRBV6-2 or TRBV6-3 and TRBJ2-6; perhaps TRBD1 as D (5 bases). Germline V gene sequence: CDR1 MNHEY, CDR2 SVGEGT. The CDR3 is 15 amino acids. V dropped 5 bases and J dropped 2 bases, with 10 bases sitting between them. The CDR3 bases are TGTGCCAGCAGTCAGGGTTTTGCTGGGGCCAACGTCCTGACTTTC. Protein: CASSQGFAGANVLTF.

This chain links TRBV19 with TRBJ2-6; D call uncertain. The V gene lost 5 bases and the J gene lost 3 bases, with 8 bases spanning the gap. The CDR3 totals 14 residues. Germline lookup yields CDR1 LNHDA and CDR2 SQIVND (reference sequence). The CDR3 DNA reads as TGTGCCAGTAGTTCCGCCGGTGGGGCCAACGTCCTGACTTTC. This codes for CASSSAGGANVLTF.

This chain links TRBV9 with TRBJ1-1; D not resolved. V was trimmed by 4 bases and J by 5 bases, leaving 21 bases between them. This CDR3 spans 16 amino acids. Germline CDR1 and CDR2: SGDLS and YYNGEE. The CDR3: CASSPRASRAQTEAFF. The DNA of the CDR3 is TGTGCCAGCAGCCCTCGCGCTTCAAGGGCACAGACTGAAGCTTTCTTT.

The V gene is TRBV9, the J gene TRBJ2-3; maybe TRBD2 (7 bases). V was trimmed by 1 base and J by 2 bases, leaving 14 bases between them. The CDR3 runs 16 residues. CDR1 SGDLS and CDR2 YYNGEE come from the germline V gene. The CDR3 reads CASSVFVGGATDTQYF. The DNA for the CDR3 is TGTGCCAGCAGCGTATTCGTAGGGGGGGCCACAGATACGCAGTATTTT.

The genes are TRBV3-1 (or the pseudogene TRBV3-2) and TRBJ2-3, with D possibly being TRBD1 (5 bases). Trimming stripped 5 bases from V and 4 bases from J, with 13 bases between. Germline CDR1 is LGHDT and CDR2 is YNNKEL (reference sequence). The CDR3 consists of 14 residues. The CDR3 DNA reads TGTGCCAGCAGCTCGAGTGGGGCCCCAGATACGCAGTATTTT. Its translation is CASSSSGAPDTQYF.

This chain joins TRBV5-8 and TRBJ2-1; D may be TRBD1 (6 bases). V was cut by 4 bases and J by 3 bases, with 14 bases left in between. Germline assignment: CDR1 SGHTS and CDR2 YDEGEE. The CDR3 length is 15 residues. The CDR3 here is CASSPDRLLYNEQFF. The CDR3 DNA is TGTGCCAGCAGCCCTGACAGGTTACTCTACAATGAGCAGTTCTTC.

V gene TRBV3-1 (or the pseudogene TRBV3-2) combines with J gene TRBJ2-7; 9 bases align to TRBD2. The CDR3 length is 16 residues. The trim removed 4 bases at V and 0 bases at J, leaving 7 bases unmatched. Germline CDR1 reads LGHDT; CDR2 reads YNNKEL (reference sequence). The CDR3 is CASSPAGLAYSYEQYF. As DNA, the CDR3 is TGTGCCAGCAGCCCCGCCGGACTAGCGTACTCCTACGAGCAGTACTTC.

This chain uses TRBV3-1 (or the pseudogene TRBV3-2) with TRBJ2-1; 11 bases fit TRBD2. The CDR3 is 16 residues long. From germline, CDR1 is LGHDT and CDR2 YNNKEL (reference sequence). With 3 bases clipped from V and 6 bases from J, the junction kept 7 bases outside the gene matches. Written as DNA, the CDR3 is TGTGCCAGCAGCCACCAGGGACTAGCGGTCGTCAATGAGCAGTTCTTC. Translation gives CASSHQGLAVVNEQFF.

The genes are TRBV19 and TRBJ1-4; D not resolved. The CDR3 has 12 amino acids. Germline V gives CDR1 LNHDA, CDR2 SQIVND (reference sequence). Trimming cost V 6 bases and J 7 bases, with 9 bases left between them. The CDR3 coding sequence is TGTGCCAGTAGGCCCAGAGGTGAAAAACTGTTTTTT. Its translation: CASRPRGEKLFF.

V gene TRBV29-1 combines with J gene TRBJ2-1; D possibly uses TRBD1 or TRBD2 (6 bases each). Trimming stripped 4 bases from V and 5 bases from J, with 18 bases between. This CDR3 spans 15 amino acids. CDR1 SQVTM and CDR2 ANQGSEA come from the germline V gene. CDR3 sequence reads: CSVAGAPTGDNEQFF. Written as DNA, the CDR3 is TGCAGCGTTGCGGGGGCCCCAACAGGAGACAATGAGCAGTTCTTC.

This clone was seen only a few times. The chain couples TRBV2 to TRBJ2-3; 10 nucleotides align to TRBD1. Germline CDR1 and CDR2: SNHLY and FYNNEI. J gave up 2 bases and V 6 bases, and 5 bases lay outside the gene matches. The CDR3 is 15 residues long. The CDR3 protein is CASRRDRGNTDTQYF. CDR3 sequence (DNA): TGTGCCAGCAGGAGGGACAGGGGAAACACAGATACGCAGTATTTT.

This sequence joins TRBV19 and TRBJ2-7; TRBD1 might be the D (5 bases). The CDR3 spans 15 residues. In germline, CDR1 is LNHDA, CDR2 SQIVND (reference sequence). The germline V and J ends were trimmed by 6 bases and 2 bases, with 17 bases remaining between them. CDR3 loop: CASRIAWGPTYEQYF. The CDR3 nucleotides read TGTGCCAGTAGGATCGCTTGGGGCCCTACCTACGAGCAGTACTTC.